This TCR beta chain was documented in a study of T cell repertoires in cytomegalovirus infection. Study at large: TCR beta signatures that were public indicated CMV infection and matching HLA type.

TCRdb analysed the reads with MiXCR anew, one entry per CDR3 protein. The repertoire has more than 150,000 distinct CDR3 sequences, 25% to 30% of them found once; the top ten carry around 29%. V was shortened by 3 bases and J by 1 base, with 6 bases between the two germline ends. This CDR3 is built from 13 residues. The chain employs TRBV12-3 or TRBV12-4 and TRBJ1-2; D unclear. The sequence was obtained from a human donor in good health (CMV status not recorded). Some clones in this sample may be carry-over from other donors' samples. The sequenced sample was PBMCs. This CDR3 is CASSLGSNYGYTF. CDR3 coding DNA: TGTGCCAGCAGTTTGGGCAGTAACTATGGCTACACCTTC.